This record concerns one T cell receptor beta chain sequence. This clonotype was observed at least ten times. Its specific antigen is unknown. The input lacks base qualities; no much larger clone sits a single base away. Germline trimming amounts to 1 base on V and 5 bases on J, with 4 as the count of junction bases outside the gene matches. CDR1 SGDLS and CDR2 YYNGEE were looked up in the germline V gene. The CDR3 measures 14 amino acids from cysteine to phenylalanine. Only the CDR3 DNA is retained, 42 bases long and in frame from the first base. These data belong to a study of spatial heterogeneity in lung cancer (dated by TCRdb to about 2019). About the investigation overall: The donors were about 65 patients from the lung TRACERx cohort who had early-stage, untreated non-small cell lung cancer. Follow-up PBMC samples were sequenced whenever available, with the median time to follow-up being around 2 years after resection. Beta-chain transcripts were consistently detected in greater numbers than alpha-chain transcripts, which likely reflects a higher abundance of beta-chain transcripts. In the raw uncorrected reads, each unique combination of TCR and UMI appeared more than ten times on average. In non-small cell lung cancer, the study made a quantitative comparison of TCR alpha and beta repertoires among multiple tumor regions, matched nontumor lung and blood. Nonsynonymous mutation counts, determined by whole-exome sequencing of tumor tissue, were related to features of the TCR repertoire. Both alpha and beta chains were TCR-sequenced in hundreds of tumor regions, some 64 matched nontumor lung samples and roughly 54 PBMC samples obtained at surgery. Paper-wide results and their limitations: Confirming at a functional level the hypothesis that regional TCRs recognize regional mutations was considered to require additional single-cell paired TCR alpha and beta sequencing. Comparisons of baseline and follow-up blood repertoires included only 11 to 15 patients. Ubiquitous expanded tumor TCRs showed up in blood more often at tumor resection than at routine follow-up.

Library method: 5' RACE. Sequencing was carried out with a NextSeq 500. In the TCR library protocol, a unique molecular identifier was attached to each TCR cDNA molecule so that PCR and sequencing errors could be corrected. From the authors' description of their analysis: TCR identification, UMI-based error correction and CDR3 extraction were all carried out with Decombinator tools. TCRs above a frequency of 2 per 1,000, corresponding to the top 1% of the tumor frequency distribution, were defined as expanded. Each repertoire was subsampled 100 times to 5,000 TCRs, after which Renyi diversity was computed with the R vegan package. CDR3 similarity networks were constructed using string-kernel similarity of amino acid triplets, with links drawn between CDR3s whose pairwise similarity was above 0.82. The public reads were reanalyzed by TCRdb: fastp trimming at Q25, MiXCR alignment, in-frame beta chains only. Each record represents a unique CDR3 protein, reported with the most common genes and DNA among its rows. These V and J calls originate from TCRdb's pipeline instead of the authors' own analysis. The sample contains around 45,000 distinct CDR3 sequences, 20% to 25% of them found a single time. The ten most abundant clones make up roughly 6.5% of the sample.

In light of the paper, this sample's time point label describes: blood at routine non-recurrence follow-up after resection. For TCR sequencing, whole RNA was extracted from tumor and nontumor lung tissue, or from cryopreserved PBMC samples, and no cell sorting was done. Patients were selected for TCR sequencing only if sufficient RNA was available from at least two tumor regions. The chain is made from TRBV9 and TRBJ2-5; the central 8 bases match TRBD1. The clonotype comes from a female donor with early-stage non-small cell lung cancer. The sequences come from PBMCs, collected at follow-up. The DNA reads TGTGCCAGCAGCGTAACAGGGGGTGTGGAGACCCAGTACTTC. Its protein is CASSVTGGVETQYF.